The subject of this entry is one T cell receptor beta chain. The antigen remains unidentified. The sample belongs to a study of CD8 T cells in Susac syndrome. Study-level findings and limits: The authors acknowledged that the study's TCR sequencing and HLA analysis involved relatively few individuals.

With random hexamers, about 0.5 to 1 ug RNA was reverse transcribed. Amplification of TCR beta CDR3 was carried out by immunoSEQ multiplex PCR, which covered 54 Vbeta and 13 Jbeta segments. TCRdb independently ran MiXCR on the immunoSEQ multiplex PCR reads; one entry per CDR3 protein. The sample includes 150,000 to 160,000 distinct CDR3 sequences, just under 97% seen only once; the top ten take 0.15%. CDR1 is DFQATT, CDR2 SNEGSKA, per germline (reference sequence). CDR3 size: 12 residues. V lost 1 base and J 6 bases, leaving 9 bases between the germline ends. From blood CD8+ and CD4+ T cells, the TCR beta chain was sequenced. It was treatment-naive patients with stable or active relapsing-remitting disease who made up the multiple sclerosis controls.

Sample: CD8+ T cells from PBMCs. The clonotype originates from a human donor with multiple sclerosis. The chain is built from TRBV20-1 and TRBJ1-2; weak D call: TRBD1 (6 bases). This CDR3 is CSARVPGDGYTF. The CDR3 coding sequence is TGCAGTGCTAGAGTCCCAGGGGATGGCTACACCTTC.